What follows are 13 T cell receptor beta chains derived from one specimen sequenced in a study of Tregs in tolerant kidney transplant recipients. TCRdb's table, derived via immunoSEQ multiplex PCR, lists solely in-frame clones and lacks some. Of approximately 67,000 clones in the sample, over 85% were seen once. Material: CD8+ T cells from blood, obtained before the transplant. These TCRs come from a human donor who received a combined kidney and bone marrow transplant.

This chain joins TRBV18 and TRBJ1-5; 12 bases match TRBD1. This CDR3 contains 17 residues. With V trimmed by 2 bases and J by 5 bases, 7 bases remained unmatched. Germline V gives CDR1 KGHSH, CDR2 LQKENI. The CDR3 sequence: CASSPSSGQGAYQPQHF. CDR3 nucleotides: TGTGCCAGCTCACCAAGTTCGGGACAGGGGGCTTATCAGCCCCAGCATTTT.

This chain joins TRBV4-1 and TRBJ2-7, with D perhaps matching TRBD1 (6 bases). From germline, CDR1 is MGHRA and CDR2 YSYEKL. V lost 4 bases and J lost 6, with 13 bases in between. The CDR3 length is 13 residues. The CDR3, as DNA: TGCGCCAGCAGCCCCCAGGGGAGAGTCGAGCAGTACTTC. Its translation: CASSPQGRVEQYF.

The rearrangement links TRBV4-2 to TRBJ2-1, with D tentatively TRBD2 (6 bases). From germline, CDR1 is LGHNA and CDR2 YNFKEQ. The V end was cut by 1 base, the J end by 12 bases, with 19 bases between. This CDR3 is 15 amino acids long. As DNA, the CDR3 is TGTGCCAGCAGCCAAGTCTTAGGGGCGCCCGGGGGGCAGTTCTTC. Translated: CASSQVLGAPGGQFF.

This chain connects TRBV4-1 to TRBJ2-7; D remains unclear. The germline CDR1 and CDR2 sequences are MGHRA and YSYEKL. V was trimmed by 6 bases and J by 6 bases, leaving 12 bases between them. CDR3 length: 12 residues. The CDR3 reads CASSRPGPEQYF. The CDR3 coding sequence is TGCGCCAGCAGTAGACCGGGTCCCGAGCAGTACTTC.

J is TRBJ2-2 and V is TRBV9, with 9 bases aligning to TRBD2. Germline CDR1 is SGDLS and CDR2 is YYNGEE. The CDR3 loop spans 17 amino acids. Unmatched junction bases numbered 7, after V lost 3 bases and J lost 1 base. The CDR3 DNA reads TGTGCCAGCAGCGGAGGGACTAGCAGACAGAACACCGGGGAGCTGTTTTTT. This codes for CASSGGTSRQNTGELFF.

J is TRBJ1-2 and V is TRBV29-1; 9 bases agree with TRBD1. The trim removed 4 bases at V and 3 bases at J, leaving 3 bases unmatched. The CDR3 has 13 residues. CDR1 is SQVTM, CDR2 ANQGSEA, per germline. In DNA, the CDR3 is TGCAGCGTTGTTGGGACAGGGTACTATGGCTACACCTTC. Residues: CSVVGTGYYGYTF.

This chain joins TRBV29-1 and TRBJ1-4; 8 nucleotides agree with TRBD1. Losses at the gene ends were 5 bases for V and 8 bases for J; bases not matched to a gene: 10. The germline gives CDR1 SQVTM, CDR2 ANQGSEA. CDR3 size: 14 residues. CDR3: CSVYPGTGEEKLFF. The DNA for the CDR3 is TGCAGCGTTTACCCCGGGACAGGCGAGGAAAAACTGTTTTTT.

The chain recombines TRBV30 with TRBJ1-4; 9 bases are shared with TRBD1. Germline CDR1 GTSNPN, CDR2 SVGIG (reference sequence). The CDR3 loop spans 15 amino acids. The junction had 5 bases not matched to a gene; V was cut back by 0 bases and J by 6 bases. CDR3 sequence (DNA): TGTGCCTGGAGTGTACCGGGACAGGGTCATGAAAAACTGTTTTTT. Translated: CAWSVPGQGHEKLFF.

The chain uses TRBV4-1 and TRBJ2-7; D may be TRBD1 (6 bases). Germline-derived CDR1 and CDR2 are MGHRA and YSYEKL. CDR3 length equals 16 residues. The V end lost 1 base, the J end lost 0 bases, and 13 bases lay between the germline ends. The CDR3 region is CASSQAWGPRSYEQYF. The CDR3 DNA reads TGCGCCAGCAGCCAAGCTTGGGGGCCCCGCTCCTACGAGCAGTACTTC.

About this clone itself: Other nucleotide sequences in the sample specify the same CDR3. The V gene is TRBV19, the J gene TRBJ2-1; D gene unclear. The CDR3 loop spans 13 amino acids. Trimming took off 1 base at V and 4 bases at J, with 5 bases between the two ends. The germline CDR1 and CDR2 sequences are LNHDA and SQIVND (reference sequence). The CDR3 region has the DNA TGTGCCAGTAGTATAGCCAGATACAATGAGCAGTTCTTC. It yields the protein CASSIARYNEQFF.

The V gene is TRBV7-2, the J gene TRBJ2-1; TRBD2 agrees at 7 bases. There are 17 residues in the CDR3. From germline, CDR1 is SGHTA and CDR2 FQGNSA. Unmatched junction bases numbered 11, after V lost 5 bases and J lost 1 base. The CDR3, as DNA: TGTGCCAGCAGCCCGGTCGCGGGACTATCTTCCTACAATGAGCAGTTCTTC. It codes for CASSPVAGLSSYNEQFF. Variable domain in full (rest from reference TRBV7-2 and TRBJ2-1): GAGVSQSPSNKVTEKGKDVELRCDPISGHTALYWYRQSLGQGLEFLIYFQGNSAPDKSGLPSDRFSAERTGGSVSTLTIQRTQQEDSAVYLCASSPVAGLSSYNEQFFGPGTRLTVL.

This chain links TRBV28 with TRBJ2-1; maybe TRBD1 (8 bases). This CDR3 is built from 16 residues. The germline V and J ends were trimmed by 1 base and 7 bases, with 17 bases remaining between them. Germline V gene sequence: CDR1 MDHEN, CDR2 SYDVKM. The CDR3 DNA sequence: TGTGCCAGCAGTTTATTCGCCGAACAGGGGGGGAATGAGCAGTTCTTC. Translated: CASSLFAEQGGNEQFF. The whole variable domain, remainder taken from reference TRBV28 and TRBJ2-1, is DVKVTQSSRYLVKRTGEKVFLECVQDMDHENMFWYRQDPGLGLRLIYFSYDVKMKEKGDIPEGYSVSREKKERFSLILESASTNQTSMYLCASSLFAEQGGNEQFFGPGTRLTVL.

The V gene is TRBV4-2, the J gene TRBJ1-1; possible D gene TRBD1, 6 bases. Germline CDR1 and CDR2: LGHNA and YNFKEQ. V lost 0 bases and J 0 bases, leaving 14 bases between the germline ends. This CDR3 is 17 amino acids long. This CDR3 reads CASSQDPWTVMNTEAFF. The DNA of the CDR3 is TGTGCCAGCAGCCAAGATCCGTGGACAGTAATGAACACTGAAGCTTTCTTT.